This T cell receptor beta chain was sequenced during a study of regulatory T cells in long-lasting Graves disease. V shed 0 bases and J shed 3 bases, with 12 bases lying between them. The CDR3 spans 15 residues. CDR1 SGDLS and CDR2 YYNGEE come from the germline V gene. This clonotype was detected a few times. Building the TCR beta libraries relied on iRepertoire HTBI primers, and CDR3 regions underwent Arm-PCR. Using its own MiXCR run on the multiplex PCR reads, TCRdb lists one record per CDR3 protein. The sample consists of about 540,000 distinct CDR3 sequences, roughly 14% of them appearing once. Specified time point: newly diagnosed GD, antithyroid drugs for less than 3 months. Construction of the TCR library relied on RNA isolated from PBMCs. A further study also used this sample, focusing on T cells in Graves' hyperthyroidism and ophthalmopathy.

The sample in question was peripheral blood mononuclear cells (PBMCs), obtained at new diagnosis, from a patient treated with antithyroid drugs. The origin of this receptor is a man aged 25-40 years with Graves disease. The chain combines TRBV9 with TRBJ1-1; D gene uncertain. CDR3 bases: TGTGCCAGCAGCGTAGTGAAGGGCGGTTACACTGAAGCTTTCTTT. This gives the protein CASSVVKGGYTEAFF.